The subject of this entry is one T cell receptor (beta chain). Its antigen is currently unknown. The data are from a study of blood T cell dynamics during melanoma immunotherapy. Method: immunoSEQ multiplex PCR; TCRdb's copy keeps in-frame clones and lacks some. The sample yields around 6,600 clones, around 80% seen once. Germline trimming cut 5 bases from V and 4 bases from J; bases unmatched to any gene: 8. The CDR3 runs 15 residues. Germline V gives CDR1 SNHLY, CDR2 FYNNEI. As to time point: pre-treatment baseline. Response was assessed by RECIST 1.1 at 12 weeks, except a couple of rapid progressors. Study-wide results and caveats: The study could not tell melanoma-specific clones from general immune activation.

This TCR was recovered from a human donor with melanoma. The specimen comprised blood, sampled from a patient treated with checkpoint blockade. The rearrangement joins TRBV2 to TRBJ1-1; 9 nucleotides align to TRBD1. CDR3 in amino acids: CASSYMDRGGTEAFF. Here the CDR3 DNA reads TGTGCCAGCAGTTACATGGACAGGGGAGGCACTGAAGCTTTCTTT. Supplemented by reference TRBV2 and TRBJ1-1, the full variable domain reads EPEVTQTPSHQVTQMGQEVILRCVPISNHLYFYWYRQILGQKVEFLVSFYNNEISEKSEIFDDQFSVERPDGSNFTLKIRSTKLEDSAMYFCASSYMDRGGTEAFFGQGTRLTVV.